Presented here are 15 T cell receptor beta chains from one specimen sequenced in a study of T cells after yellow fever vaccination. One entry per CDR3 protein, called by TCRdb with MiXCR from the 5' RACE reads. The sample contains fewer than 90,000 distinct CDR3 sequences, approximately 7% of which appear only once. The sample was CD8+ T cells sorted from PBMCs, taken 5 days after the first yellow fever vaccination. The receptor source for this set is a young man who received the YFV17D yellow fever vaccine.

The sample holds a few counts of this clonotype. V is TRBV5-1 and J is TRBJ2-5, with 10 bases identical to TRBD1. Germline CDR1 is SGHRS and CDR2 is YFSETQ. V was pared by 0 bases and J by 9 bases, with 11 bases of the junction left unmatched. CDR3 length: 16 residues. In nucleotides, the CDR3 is TGCGCCAGCAGCTTGGGACCGGGACAGGGGAGTCAATCCCAGTACTTC. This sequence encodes CASSLGPGQGSQSQYF.

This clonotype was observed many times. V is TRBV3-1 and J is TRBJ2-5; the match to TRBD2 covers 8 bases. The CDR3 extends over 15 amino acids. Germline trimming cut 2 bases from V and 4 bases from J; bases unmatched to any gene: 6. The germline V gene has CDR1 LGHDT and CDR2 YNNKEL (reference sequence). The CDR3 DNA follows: TGTGCCAGCAGCCAAAGGAGCGGGGGATCAGAGACCCAGTACTTC. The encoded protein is CASSQRSGGSETQYF.

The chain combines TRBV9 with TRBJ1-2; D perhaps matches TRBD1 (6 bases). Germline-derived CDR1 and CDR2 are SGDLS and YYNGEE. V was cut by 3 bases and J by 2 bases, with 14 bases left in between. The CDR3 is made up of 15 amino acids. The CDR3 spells CASSASTGLNYGYTF. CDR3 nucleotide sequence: TGTGCCAGCAGCGCCTCGACAGGACTGAACTATGGCTACACCTTC.

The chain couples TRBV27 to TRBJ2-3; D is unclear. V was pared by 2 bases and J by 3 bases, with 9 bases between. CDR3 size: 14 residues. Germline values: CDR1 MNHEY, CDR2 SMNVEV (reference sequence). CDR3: CASSLSTPTDTQYF. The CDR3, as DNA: TGTGCCAGCAGTTTAAGTACCCCAACAGATACGCAGTATTTT.

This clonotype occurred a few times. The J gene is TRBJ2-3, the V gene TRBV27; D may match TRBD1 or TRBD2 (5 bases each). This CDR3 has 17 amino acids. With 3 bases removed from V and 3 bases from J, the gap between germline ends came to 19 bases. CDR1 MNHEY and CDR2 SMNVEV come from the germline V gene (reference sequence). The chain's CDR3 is CASSLGPPMVRTDTQYF. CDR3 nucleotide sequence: TGTGCCAGCAGTTTGGGACCCCCCATGGTGCGGACAGATACGCAGTATTTT.

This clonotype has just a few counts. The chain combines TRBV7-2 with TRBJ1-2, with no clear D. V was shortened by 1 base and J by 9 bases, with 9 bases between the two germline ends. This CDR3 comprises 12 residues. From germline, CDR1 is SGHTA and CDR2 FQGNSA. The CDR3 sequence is CASSLGGGRYTF. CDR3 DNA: TGTGCCAGCAGCTTAGGTGGAGGCCGCTACACCTTC.

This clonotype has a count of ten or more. The CDR3 loop reads CATSMAGFQETQYF. The DNA for the CDR3 is TGTGCCACCAGCATGGCCGGGTTCCAAGAGACCCAGTACTTC. The chain combines TRBV15 with TRBJ2-5, with unresolved D. CDR1 and CDR2 from the germline V gene are LNHNV and YYDKDF (reference sequence). CDR3 length equals 14 residues. Trimming removed 4 bases at V and 1 base at J, with 10 bases between.

In DNA, the CDR3 is TGTGCCAGCAGTTGTAAATCAGGGTCGGGGGACTACGAGCAGTACTTC. It specifies CASSCKSGSGDYEQYF. The rearrangement uses TRBV7-7 and TRBJ2-7; D possibly corresponds to TRBD2 (6 bases). The germline gives CDR1 SSHAT, CDR2 FNYEAQ (reference sequence). The CDR3 loop spans 16 amino acids. V gave up 6 bases and J gave up 3 bases, with 21 bases separating them.

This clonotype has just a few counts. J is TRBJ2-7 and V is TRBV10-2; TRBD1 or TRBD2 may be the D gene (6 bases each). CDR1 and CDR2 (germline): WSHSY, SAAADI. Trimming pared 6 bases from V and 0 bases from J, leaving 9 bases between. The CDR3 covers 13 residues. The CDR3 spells CASRRDTSYEQYV. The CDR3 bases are TGCGCCAGCAGGCGGGACACCTCCTACGAGCAGTACGTC.

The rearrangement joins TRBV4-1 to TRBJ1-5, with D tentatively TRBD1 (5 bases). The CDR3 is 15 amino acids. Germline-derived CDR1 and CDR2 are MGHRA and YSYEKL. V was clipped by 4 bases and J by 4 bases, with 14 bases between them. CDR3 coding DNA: TGCGCCAGCAGCCCTCGCTGGGGGGGAAATCAGCCCCAGCATTTT. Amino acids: CASSPRWGGNQPQHF.

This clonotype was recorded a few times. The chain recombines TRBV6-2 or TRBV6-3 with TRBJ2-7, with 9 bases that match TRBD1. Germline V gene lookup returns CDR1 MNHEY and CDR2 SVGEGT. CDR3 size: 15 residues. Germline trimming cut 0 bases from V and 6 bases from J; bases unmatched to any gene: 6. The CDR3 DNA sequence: TGTGCCAGCAGTTACTCCCGGACAGGGGTCGCCGAGCAGTACTTC. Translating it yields CASSYSRTGVAEQYF.

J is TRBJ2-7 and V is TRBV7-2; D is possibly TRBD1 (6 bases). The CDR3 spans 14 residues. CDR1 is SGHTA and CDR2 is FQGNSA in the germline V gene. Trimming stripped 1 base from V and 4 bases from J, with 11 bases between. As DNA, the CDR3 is TGTGCCAGCAGCTTAGGCCAGGGGTTTTACGAGCAGTACTTC. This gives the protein CASSLGQGFYEQYF.

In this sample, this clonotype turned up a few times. CDR3 loop: CSVGVMGETQYF. CDR3 coding DNA: TGCAGCGTTGGGGTAATGGGGGAGACCCAGTACTTC. This chain connects TRBV29-1 to TRBJ2-5; D not certain. This CDR3 has 12 amino acids. The V and J ends lost 4 bases and 5 bases respectively, with 11 bases between them. Germline CDR1 reads SQVTM; CDR2 reads ANQGSEA.

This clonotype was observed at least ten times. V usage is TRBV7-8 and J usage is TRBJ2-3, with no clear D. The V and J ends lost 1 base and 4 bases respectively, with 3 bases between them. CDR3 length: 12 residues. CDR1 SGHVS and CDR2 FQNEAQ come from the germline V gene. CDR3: CASSLESDTQYF. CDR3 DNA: TGTGCCAGCAGCTTAGAATCAGATACGCAGTATTTT. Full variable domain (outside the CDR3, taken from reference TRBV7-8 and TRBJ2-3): GAGVSQSPRYKVAKRGQDVALRCDPISGHVSLFWYQQALGQGPEFLTYFQNEAQLDKSGLPSDRFFAERPEGSVSTLKIQRTQQEDSAVYLCASSLESDTQYFGPGTRLTVL.

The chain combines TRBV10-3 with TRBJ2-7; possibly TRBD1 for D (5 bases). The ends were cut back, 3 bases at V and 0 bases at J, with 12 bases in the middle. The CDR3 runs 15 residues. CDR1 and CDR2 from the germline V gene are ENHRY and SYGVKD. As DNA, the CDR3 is TGTGCCATCAGTGAATCGGACACCCGCTCCTACGAGCAGTACTTC. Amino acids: CAISESDTRSYEQYF.